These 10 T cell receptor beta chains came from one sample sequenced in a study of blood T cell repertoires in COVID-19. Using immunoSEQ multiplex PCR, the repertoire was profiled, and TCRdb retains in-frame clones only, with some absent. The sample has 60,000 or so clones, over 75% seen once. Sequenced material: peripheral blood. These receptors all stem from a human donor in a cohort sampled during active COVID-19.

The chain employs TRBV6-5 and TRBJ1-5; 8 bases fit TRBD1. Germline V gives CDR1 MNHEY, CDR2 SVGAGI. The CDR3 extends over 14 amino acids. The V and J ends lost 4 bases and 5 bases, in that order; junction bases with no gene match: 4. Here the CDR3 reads CASSSGGADQPQHF. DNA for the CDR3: TGTGCCAGCAGTTCAGGGGGCGCCGATCAGCCCCAGCATTTT.

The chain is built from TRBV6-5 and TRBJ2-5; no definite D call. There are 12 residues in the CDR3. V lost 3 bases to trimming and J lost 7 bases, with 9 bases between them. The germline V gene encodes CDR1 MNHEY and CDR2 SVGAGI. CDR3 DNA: TGTGCCAGCAGTTATTGGCGAGGGACCCAGTACTTC. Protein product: CASSYWRGTQYF.

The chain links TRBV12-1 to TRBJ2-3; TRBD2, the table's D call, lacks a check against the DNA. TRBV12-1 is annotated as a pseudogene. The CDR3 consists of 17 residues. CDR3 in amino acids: CASSVGTSGGESDTQYF. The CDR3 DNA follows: TGTGCCAGCAGCGTCGGGACTAGCGGGGGGGAGTCAGATACGCAGTATTTT.

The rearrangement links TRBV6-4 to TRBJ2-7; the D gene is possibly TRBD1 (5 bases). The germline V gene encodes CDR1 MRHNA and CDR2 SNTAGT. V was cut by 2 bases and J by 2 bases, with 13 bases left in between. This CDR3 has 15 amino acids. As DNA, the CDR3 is TGTGCCAGCAGTGACCGGACATACATCGCCTACGAGCAGTACTTC. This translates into CASSDRTYIAYEQYF.

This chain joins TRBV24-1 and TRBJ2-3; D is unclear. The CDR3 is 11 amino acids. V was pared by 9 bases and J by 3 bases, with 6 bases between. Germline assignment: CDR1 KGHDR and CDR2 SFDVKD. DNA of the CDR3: TGTGCCACCTCTGAGACAGATACGCAGTATTTT. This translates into CATSETDTQYF.

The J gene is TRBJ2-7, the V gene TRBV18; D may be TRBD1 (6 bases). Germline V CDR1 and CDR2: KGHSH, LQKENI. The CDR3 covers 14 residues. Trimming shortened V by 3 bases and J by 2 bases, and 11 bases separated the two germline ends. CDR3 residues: CASSPWDNAYEQYF. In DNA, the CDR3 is TGTGCCAGCTCACCTTGGGACAACGCCTACGAGCAGTACTTC.

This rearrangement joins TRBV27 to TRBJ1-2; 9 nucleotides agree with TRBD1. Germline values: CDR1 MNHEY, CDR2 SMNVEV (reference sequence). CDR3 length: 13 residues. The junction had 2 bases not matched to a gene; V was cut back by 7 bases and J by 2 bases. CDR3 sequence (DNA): TGTGCCAGCACGACAGGGGGGAACTATGGCTACACCTTC. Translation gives CASTTGGNYGYTF.

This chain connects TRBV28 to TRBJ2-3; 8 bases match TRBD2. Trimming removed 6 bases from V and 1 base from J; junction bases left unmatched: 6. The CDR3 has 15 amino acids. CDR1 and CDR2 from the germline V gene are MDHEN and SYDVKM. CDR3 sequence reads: CASSRTSTRTDTQYF. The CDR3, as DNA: TGTGCCAGCAGCCGGACTAGCACCCGCACAGATACGCAGTATTTT.

CDR3 nucleotide sequence: TGTGCCAGCAGCTTGGGGGACAGAGACTCCTACGAGCAGTACTTC. Translating it yields CASSLGDRDSYEQYF. V gene TRBV5-8 combines with J gene TRBJ2-7; 7 positions agree with TRBD1. V lost 0 bases and J lost 0; bases outside the gene matches: 3. Germline V gene data show CDR1 as SGHTS and CDR2 as YDEGEE. The CDR3 is made up of 15 amino acids.

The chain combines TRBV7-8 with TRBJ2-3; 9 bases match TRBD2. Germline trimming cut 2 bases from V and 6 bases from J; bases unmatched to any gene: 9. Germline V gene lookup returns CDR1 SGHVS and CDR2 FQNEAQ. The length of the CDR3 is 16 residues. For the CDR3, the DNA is TGTGCCAGCAGCTTATTAGGCGGGGGGGCCGGGGATACGCAGTATTTT. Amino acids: CASSLLGGGAGDTQYF.